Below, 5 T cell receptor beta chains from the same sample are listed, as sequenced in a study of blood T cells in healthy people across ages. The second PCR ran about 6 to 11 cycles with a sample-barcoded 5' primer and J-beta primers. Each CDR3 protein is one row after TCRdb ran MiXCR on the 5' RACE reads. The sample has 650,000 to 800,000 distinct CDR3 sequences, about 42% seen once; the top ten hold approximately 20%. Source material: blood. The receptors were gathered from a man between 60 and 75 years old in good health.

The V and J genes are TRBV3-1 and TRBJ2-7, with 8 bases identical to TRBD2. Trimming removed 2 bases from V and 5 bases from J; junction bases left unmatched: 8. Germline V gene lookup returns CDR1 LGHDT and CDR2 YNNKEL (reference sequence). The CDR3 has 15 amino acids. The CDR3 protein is CASSQLAGGSNEQYF. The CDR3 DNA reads TGTGCCAGCAGCCAATTGGCGGGGGGTAGCAACGAGCAGTACTTC.

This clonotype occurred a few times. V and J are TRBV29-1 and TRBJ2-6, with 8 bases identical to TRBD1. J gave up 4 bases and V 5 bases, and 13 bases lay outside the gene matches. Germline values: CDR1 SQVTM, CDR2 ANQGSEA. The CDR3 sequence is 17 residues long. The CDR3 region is CSVPRDRSTQGANVLTF. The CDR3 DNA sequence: TGCAGCGTTCCCCGGGACAGGTCGACCCAAGGGGCCAACGTCCTGACTTTC.

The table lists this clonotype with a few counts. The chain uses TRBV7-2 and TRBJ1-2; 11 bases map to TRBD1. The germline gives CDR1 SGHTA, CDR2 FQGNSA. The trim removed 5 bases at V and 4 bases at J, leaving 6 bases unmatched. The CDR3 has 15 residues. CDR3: CASSRSGQGGYGYTF. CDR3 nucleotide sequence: TGTGCCAGCAGCCGATCGGGACAGGGGGGCTATGGCTACACCTTC. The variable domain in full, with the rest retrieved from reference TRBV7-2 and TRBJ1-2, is GAGVSQSPSNKVTEKGKDVELRCDPISGHTALYWYRQSLGQGLEFLIYFQGNSAPDKSGLPSDRFSAERTGGSVSTLTIQRTQQEDSAVYLCASSRSGQGGYGYTFGSGTRLTVV.

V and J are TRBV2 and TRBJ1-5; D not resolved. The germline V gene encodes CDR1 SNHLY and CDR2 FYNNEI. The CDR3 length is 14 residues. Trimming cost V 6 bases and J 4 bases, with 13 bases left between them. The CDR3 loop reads CASRGGRNNQPQHF. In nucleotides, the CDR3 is TGTGCCAGCAGGGGAGGACGGAATAATCAGCCCCAGCATTTT. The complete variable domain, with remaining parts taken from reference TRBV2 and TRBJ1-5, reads EPEVTQTPSHQVTQMGQEVILRCVPISNHLYFYWYRQILGQKVEFLVSFYNNEISEKSEIFDDQFSVERPDGSNFTLKIRSTKLEDSAMYFCASRGGRNNQPQHFGDGTRLSIL.

The CDR3 is CASSPSRAAGYEQYF. The CDR3 coding sequence is TGCGCCAGCAGCCCTTCCAGGGCGGCGGGCTACGAGCAGTACTTC. The chain joins TRBV4-3 to TRBJ2-7; D is perhaps TRBD1 or TRBD2 (5 bases each). CDR1 and CDR2 (germline): LGHNA, YSLEER. CDR3 length equals 15 residues. Between the trimmed V and J ends, which lost 4 bases and 3 bases, there was a span of 16 bases.